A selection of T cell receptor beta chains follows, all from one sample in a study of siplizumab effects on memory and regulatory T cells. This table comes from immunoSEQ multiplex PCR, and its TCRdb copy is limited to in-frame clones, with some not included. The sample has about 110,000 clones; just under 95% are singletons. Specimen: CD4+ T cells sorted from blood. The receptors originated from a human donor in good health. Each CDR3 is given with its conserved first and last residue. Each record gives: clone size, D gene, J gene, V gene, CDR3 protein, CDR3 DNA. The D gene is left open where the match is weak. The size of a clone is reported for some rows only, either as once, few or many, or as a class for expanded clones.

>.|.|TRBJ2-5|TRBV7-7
CASSSFLETQYF
TGTGCTAGCAGCTCCTTTCTGGAGACCCAGTACTTC
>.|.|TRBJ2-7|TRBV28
CASSLYSLGEQYF
TGTGCCAGCAGTTTATACTCACTCGGGGAGCAGTACTTC
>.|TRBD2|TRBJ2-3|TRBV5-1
CASSLGSTSGDTQYF
TGCGCCAGCAGCTTGGGGTCGACTAGCGGCGATACGCAGTATTTT
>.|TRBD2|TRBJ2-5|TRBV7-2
CASSPSGRGGRETQYF
TGTGCCAGCAGCCCCTCTGGGCGGGGGGGCCGAGAGACCCAGTACTTC
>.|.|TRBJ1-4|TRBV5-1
CASSIGRATNEKLFF
TGCGCCAGCAGCATAGGGAGGGCAACTAATGAAAAACTGTTTTTT
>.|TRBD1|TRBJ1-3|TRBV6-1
CASSEAPGQGVTGNTIYF
TGTGCCAGCAGTGAAGCGCCGGGACAGGGGGTGACTGGAAACACCATATATTTT
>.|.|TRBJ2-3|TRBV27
CASSLQRATVRSTDTQYF
TGTGCCAGCAGTCTCCAGCGGGCCACGGTCCGAAGCACAGATACGCAGTATTTT
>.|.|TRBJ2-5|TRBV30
CAWSGGWETQYF
TGTGCCTGGAGTGGGGGGTGGGAGACCCAGTACTTC
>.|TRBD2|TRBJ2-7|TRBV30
CAWSVDLAGGLEGEQYF
TGTGCCTGGAGTGTAGACCTAGCGGGAGGACTTGAGGGCGAGCAGTACTTC
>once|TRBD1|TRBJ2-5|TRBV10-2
CASSGPGTGQETQYF
TGCGCCAGCAGTGGCCCCGGGACAGGACAAGAGACCCAGTACTTC
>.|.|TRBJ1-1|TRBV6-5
CASSYSTNLNTEAFF
TGTGCCAGCAGTTACAGTACAAACCTGAACACTGAAGCTTTCTTT
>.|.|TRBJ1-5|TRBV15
CATSSGGEGGQPQHF
TGTGCCACCAGCAGCGGGGGGGAGGGAGGTCAGCCCCAGCATTTT
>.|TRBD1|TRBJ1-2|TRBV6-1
CASSEVRQGRNGYTF
TGTGCCAGCAGTGAAGTAAGACAGGGAAGGAATGGCTACACCTTC
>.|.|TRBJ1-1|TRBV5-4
CASTRRGGGLGTEAFF
TGTGCCAGCACCCGACGGGGAGGGGGACTGGGCACTGAAGCTTTCTTT
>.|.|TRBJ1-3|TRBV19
CASIGVGNTIYF
TGTGCCAGTATAGGAGTGGGTAACACCATATATTTT
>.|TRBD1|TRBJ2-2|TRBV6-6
CASSPHRGETGELFF
TGTGCCAGCAGTCCCCACAGGGGGGAAACCGGGGAGCTGTTTTTT
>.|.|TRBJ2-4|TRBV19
CASSIMDAADIQYF
TGTGCCAGTAGTATAATGGATGCCGCTGACATTCAGTACTTC
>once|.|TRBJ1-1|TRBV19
CASNVGEATEAFF
TGTGCCAGTAACGTCGGGGAAGCCACTGAAGCTTTCTTT
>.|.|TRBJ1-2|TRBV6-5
CASSYGSNYGHTF
TGTGCCAGCAGTTACGGCAGCAACTATGGCCACACCTTC
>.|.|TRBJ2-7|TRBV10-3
CAISASYEQYF
TGTGCCATCAGTGCCTCCTACGAGCAGTACTTC
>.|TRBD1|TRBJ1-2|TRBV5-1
CASSKGQDHGYTF
TGCGCCAGCAGCAAGGGACAGGACCATGGCTACACCTTC
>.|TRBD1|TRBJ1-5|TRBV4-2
CASSNRGGNQPQHF
TGTGCCAGCAGTAACAGGGGCGGCAATCAGCCCCAGCATTTT
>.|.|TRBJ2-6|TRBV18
CASSLGGTGLSGANVLTF
TGTGCCAGCTCACTGGGGGGGACAGGACTCTCTGGGGCCAACGTCCTGACTTTC
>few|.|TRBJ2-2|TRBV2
CASGVPNGELFF
TGTGCCAGCGGAGTGCCCAACGGGGAGCTGTTTTTT
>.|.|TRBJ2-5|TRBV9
CASSVQGDQETQYF
TGTGCCAGCAGCGTCCAAGGGGACCAAGAGACCCAGTACTTC
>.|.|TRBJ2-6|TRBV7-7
CASSSNRVGANVLTF
TGTGCTAGCAGCTCAAACAGGGTTGGGGCCAACGTCCTGACTTTC
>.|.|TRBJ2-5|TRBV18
CASSPSQETQYF
TGTGCCAGCTCACCGTCCCAAGAGACCCAGTACTTC
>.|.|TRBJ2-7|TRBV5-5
CASSQSTYEQYF
TGTGCCAGCAGCCAGTCTACCTACGAGCAGTACTTC
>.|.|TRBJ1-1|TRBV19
CASSIRTEPNTEAFF
TGTGCCAGTAGTATCCGGACGGAGCCTAACACTGAAGCTTTCTTT
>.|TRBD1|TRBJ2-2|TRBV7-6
CASSSDRGLGELFF
TGTGCCAGCAGCTCGGACAGGGGGCTTGGGGAGCTGTTTTTT
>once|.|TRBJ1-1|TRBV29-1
CSVVQMNTEAFF
TGCAGCGTTGTGCAAATGAACACTGAAGCTTTCTTT
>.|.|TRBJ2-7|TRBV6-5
CASSYDREAYEQYF
TGTGCCAGCAGTTACGACAGGGAGGCCTACGAGCAGTACTTC
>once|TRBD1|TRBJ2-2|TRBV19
CASSIQGAGTGELFF
TGTGCCAGTAGTATACAGGGGGCGGGGACCGGGGAGCTGTTTTTT
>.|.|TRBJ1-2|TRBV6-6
CASTRPGGQYGYTF
TGTGCCAGCACCCGCCCGGGAGGGCAGTATGGCTACACCTTC
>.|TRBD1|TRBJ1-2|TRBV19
CASRSSGRGKYGYTF
TGTGCCAGTAGGAGCAGTGGCAGGGGGAAGTATGGCTACACCTTC
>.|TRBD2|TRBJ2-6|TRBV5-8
CASSRRGVRDWANVLTF
TGTGCCAGCAGCCGTCGGGGGGTAAGGGACTGGGCCAACGTCCTGACTTTC
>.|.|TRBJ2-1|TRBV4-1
CASSRDPRRNEQFF
TGCGCCAGCAGCCGGGATCCTAGACGAAATGAGCAGTTCTTC
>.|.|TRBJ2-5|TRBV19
CASSSGSLGVHEQYF
.
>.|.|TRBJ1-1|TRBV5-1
CASSSGANTEAFF
TGCGCCAGCAGTTCTGGGGCGAACACTGAAGCTTTCTTT
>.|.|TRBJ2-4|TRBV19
CASTYRWGGGNIQYF
TGTGCCAGTACCTATAGGTGGGGAGGGGGAAACATTCAGTACTTC
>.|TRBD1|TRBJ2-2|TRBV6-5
CASSYSGQAIGELFF
TGTGCCAGCAGTTACTCGGGACAGGCGATCGGGGAGCTGTTTTTT
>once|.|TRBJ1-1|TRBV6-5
CASSAQEITEAFF
TGTGCCAGCAGTGCCCAGGAAATCACTGAAGCTTTCTTT
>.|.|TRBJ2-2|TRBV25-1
CASSVPYGGTGELFF
TGTGCCAGCAGTGTCCCCTATGGGGGTACCGGGGAGCTGTTTTTT
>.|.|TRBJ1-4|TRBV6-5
CASSYGPATNEKLFF
TGTGCCAGCAGTTACGGCCCGGCAACTAATGAAAAACTGTTTTTT
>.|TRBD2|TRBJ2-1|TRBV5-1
CASSYSGGRDNEQFF
TGCGCCAGCAGCTATAGCGGGGGGAGGGACAATGAGCAGTTCTTC
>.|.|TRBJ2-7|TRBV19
CASSASLGHYEQYF
TGTGCCAGCTCGGCTTCTCTGGGGCACTACGAGCAGTACTTC
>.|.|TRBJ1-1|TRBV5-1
CASSLSGRNYEAFF
TGCGCCAGCAGCTTGTCCGGGCGGAATTATGAAGCTTTCTTT
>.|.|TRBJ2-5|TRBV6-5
CASSSDRETQYF
TGTGCCAGCAGTTCCGACAGGGAGACCCAGTACTTC
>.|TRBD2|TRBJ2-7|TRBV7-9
CASSPPYRLAGGGEQYF
TGTGCCAGCAGCCCCCCCTACCGGCTAGCGGGAGGTGGAGAGCAGTACTTC